These 2 T cell receptor beta chains share one sample of origin, sequenced in a study of blood T cell repertoires in COVID-19. TCRdb's copy holds only in-frame clones and misses some; the assay was immunoSEQ multiplex PCR. This sample has about 370,000 clones, with more than 70% found just once. The sequencing sample was made of peripheral blood. The receptors shown here come from a woman in her 30s with COVID-19, enrolled during active disease.

The chain has TRBV2 and TRBJ1-2; D gene ambiguous. V was shortened by 1 base and J by 4 bases, with 7 bases between the two germline ends. This CDR3 has 13 amino acids. CDR1 is SNHLY, CDR2 FYNNEI, per germline. CDR3 residues: CASSEGYIYGYTF. The CDR3 DNA reads as TGTGCCAGCAGTGAAGGATACATCTATGGCTACACCTTC.

The chain uses TRBV3-1 (or the pseudogene TRBV3-2) and TRBJ1-5; the D is unclear. This CDR3 contains 16 residues. The germline V gene has CDR1 LGHDT and CDR2 YNNKEL (reference sequence). Trimming shortened V by 4 bases and J by 4 bases, and 17 bases separated the two germline ends. CDR3 sequence reads: CASSLLGRERNQPQHF. CDR3 DNA sequence: TGTGCCAGCAGCCTCCTGGGGAGGGAGAGGAATCAGCCCCAGCATTTT.